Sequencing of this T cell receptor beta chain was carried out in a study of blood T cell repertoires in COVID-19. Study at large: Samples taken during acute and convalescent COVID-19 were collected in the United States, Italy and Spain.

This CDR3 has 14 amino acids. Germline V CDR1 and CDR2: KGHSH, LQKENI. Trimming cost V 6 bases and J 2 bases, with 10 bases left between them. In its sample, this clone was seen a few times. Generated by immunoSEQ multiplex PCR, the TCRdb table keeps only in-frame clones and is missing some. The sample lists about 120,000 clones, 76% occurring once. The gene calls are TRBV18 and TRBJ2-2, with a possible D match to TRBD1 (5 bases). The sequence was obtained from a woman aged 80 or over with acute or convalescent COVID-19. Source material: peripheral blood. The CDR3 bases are TGTGCCAGCTCCCTGGGGCACAACACCGGGGAGCTGTTTTTT. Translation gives CASSLGHNTGELFF.